A selection of T cell receptor beta chains follows, all from one sample in a study of radiotherapy plus CTLA-4 blockade in lung cancer. Clones were read by immunoSEQ multiplex PCR, and TCRdb kept only the in-frame ones, dropping some. This sample yields 58,000 or so clones, of which 65% to 80% are seen a single time; around 17% belongs to the top ten. The sequencing here drew on peripheral blood, taken from a patient treated with radiotherapy plus ipilimumab. Receptors originate from a human donor with non-small cell lung cancer who had a complete response to radiotherapy plus ipilimumab. Both conserved end residues are part of each CDR3.

V	CDR3
TRBV30	CAWSAQFSGGAEETQYF
TRBV29-1	CSVEDIQHQETQYF
TRBV6-5	CASSPGDPDGYTF
TRBV10-3	CAIRGQGKTEAFF
TRBV5-1	CASSGDSRAFF
TRBV19	CATSRAQGVHTEAFF
TRBV5-1	CASSLRSPGANVLTF
TRBV18	CASSPLQGRGTEAFF
TRBV6-5	CASSLLPVQNQPQHF
TRBV18	CASSPVMNTEAFF
TRBV7-8	CASSLTETINYEQYF
TRBV5-1	CASSLERGLPLHF
TRBV27	CASSLFQGASYGYTF